A selection of T cell receptor beta chains follows, all from one sample in a study of T cell repertoires in cytomegalovirus infection. Using its own MiXCR run on the reads, TCRdb lists one record per CDR3 protein. This sample has some 240,000 distinct CDR3 sequences; about 15% occur once, and the top ten carry more than 45%. Sequencing was carried out using CD8+ T cells from PBMCs. Every receptor here comes from a human donor in good health (CMV status not recorded). Some clones in this sample may be carry-over from other donors' samples. Each CDR3 is given without its conserved first and last residue.

J: TRBJ2-7
V: TRBV27
CDR3: ASKLRGGASYEQY

J: TRBJ1-2
V: TRBV19
CDR3: ASSIDRTRSRGYT

J: TRBJ1-1
V: TRBV5-1
CDR3: ASSKGQGANTEAF

J: TRBJ2-7
V: TRBV5-6
CDR3: ASSLSLEDYEQY

J: TRBJ2-5
V: TRBV7-6
CDR3: ASSRFREGWEETQY

J: TRBJ2-2
V: TRBV12-3/TRBV12-4
CDR3: ATAGDGGPNTGELF

J: TRBJ2-2
V: TRBV7-6
CDR3: ASSLGASSNTGELF

J: TRBJ1-1
V: TRBV6-2/TRBV6-3
CDR3: ASSSLTGQIMNTAAF

J: TRBJ1-2
V: TRBV7-2
CDR3: ASSGRSSSYT

J: TRBJ1-1
V: TRBV28
CDR3: ASSLSPLTVNTEAF

J: TRBJ1-2
V: TRBV20-1
CDR3: SASGPGQEDGHYGYT

J: TRBJ1-1
V: TRBV5-6
CDR3: ASSLGSPSEAF

J: TRBJ2-1
V: TRBV7-3
CDR3: ASSPRYGTGYNEQF

J: TRBJ1-2
V: TRBV10-3
CDR3: AISEGGGGLGYGYT

J: TRBJ2-1
V: TRBV20-1
CDR3: SAVGSGAYNEQF

J: TRBJ2-3
V: TRBV7-2
CDR3: ASSFRDAGPTDTQY

J: TRBJ2-7
V: TRBV20-1
CDR3: SARDPTLTGTDYEQY

J: TRBJ1-5
V: TRBV5-1
CDR3: ASSLVPDSNQPQH

J: TRBJ1-2
V: TRBV28
CDR3: ASSLSLQYGYT

J: TRBJ2-7
V: TRBV5-1
CDR3: ASSLFSGQGLGEQY

J: TRBJ2-2
V: TRBV12-3/TRBV12-4
CDR3: ASTEVAGAWAGELF

J: TRBJ2-7
V: TRBV4-1
CDR3: ASSQEGSYYEQY

J: TRBJ1-1
V: TRBV20-1
CDR3: SANRGRNIRDTEAF

J: TRBJ2-2
V: TRBV6-5
CDR3: ASSPTQANTGELF

J: TRBJ2-3
V: TRBV4-1
CDR3: ASSQDVIERGLSTDTQY

J: TRBJ2-5
V: TRBV6-1
CDR3: ASSKDRGQETQY

J: TRBJ2-3
V: TRBV7-2
CDR3: AREGPLNTQY

J: TRBJ2-1
V: TRBV4-3
CDR3: ASSQDDREDNEQF

J: TRBJ2-7
V: TRBV7-9
CDR3: ASSSESYEQY

J: TRBJ1-1
V: TRBV4-1
CDR3: ASSQEWRTEAF

J: TRBJ2-7
V: TRBV11-3
CDR3: ASSFKGSSSYEQY